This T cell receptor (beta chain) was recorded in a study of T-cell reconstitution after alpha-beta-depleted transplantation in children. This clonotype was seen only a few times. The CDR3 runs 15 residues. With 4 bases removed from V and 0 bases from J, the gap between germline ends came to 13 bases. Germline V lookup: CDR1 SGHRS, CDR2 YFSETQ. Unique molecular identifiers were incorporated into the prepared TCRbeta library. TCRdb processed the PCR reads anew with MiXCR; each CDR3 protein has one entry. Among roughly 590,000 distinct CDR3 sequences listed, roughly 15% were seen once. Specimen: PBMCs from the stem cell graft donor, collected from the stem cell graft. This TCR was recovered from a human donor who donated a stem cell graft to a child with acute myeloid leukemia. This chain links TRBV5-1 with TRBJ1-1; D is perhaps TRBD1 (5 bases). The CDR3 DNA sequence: TGCGCCAGCAGCGTTGATAAGGGGATGAACACTGAAGCTTTCTTT. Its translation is CASSVDKGMNTEAFF.